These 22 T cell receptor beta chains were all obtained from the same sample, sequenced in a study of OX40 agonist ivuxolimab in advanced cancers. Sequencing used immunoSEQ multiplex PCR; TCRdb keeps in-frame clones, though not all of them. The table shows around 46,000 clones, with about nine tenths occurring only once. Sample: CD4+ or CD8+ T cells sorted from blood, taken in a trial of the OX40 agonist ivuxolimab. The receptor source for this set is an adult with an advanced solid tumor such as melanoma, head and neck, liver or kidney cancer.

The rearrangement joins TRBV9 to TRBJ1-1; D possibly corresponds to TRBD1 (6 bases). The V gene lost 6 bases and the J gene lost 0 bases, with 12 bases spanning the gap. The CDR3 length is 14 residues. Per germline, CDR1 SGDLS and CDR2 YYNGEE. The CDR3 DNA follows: TGTGCCAGCACATGGACAGATATGAACACTGAAGCTTTCTTT. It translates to CASTWTDMNTEAFF.

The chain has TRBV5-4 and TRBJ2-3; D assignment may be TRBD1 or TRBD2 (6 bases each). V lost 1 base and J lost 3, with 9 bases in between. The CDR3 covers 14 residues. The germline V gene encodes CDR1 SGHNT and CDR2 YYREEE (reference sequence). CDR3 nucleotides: TGTGCCAGCAGCTTGAGGGGGGAAACAGATACGCAGTATTTT. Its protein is CASSLRGETDTQYF.

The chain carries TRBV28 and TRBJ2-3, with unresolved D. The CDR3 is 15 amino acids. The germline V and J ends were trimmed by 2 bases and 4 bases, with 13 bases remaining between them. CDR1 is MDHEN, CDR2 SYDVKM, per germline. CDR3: CASSLMSHHSDTQYF. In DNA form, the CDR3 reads TGTGCCAGCAGTTTAATGAGCCACCACTCAGATACGCAGTATTTT.

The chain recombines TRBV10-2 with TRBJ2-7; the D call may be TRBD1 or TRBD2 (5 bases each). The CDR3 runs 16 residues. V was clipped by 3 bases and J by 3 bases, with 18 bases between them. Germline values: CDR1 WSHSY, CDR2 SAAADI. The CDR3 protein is CASSDSLRDPLYEQYF. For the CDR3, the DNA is TGCGCCAGCAGTGACTCTTTACGGGACCCTCTCTACGAGCAGTACTTC.

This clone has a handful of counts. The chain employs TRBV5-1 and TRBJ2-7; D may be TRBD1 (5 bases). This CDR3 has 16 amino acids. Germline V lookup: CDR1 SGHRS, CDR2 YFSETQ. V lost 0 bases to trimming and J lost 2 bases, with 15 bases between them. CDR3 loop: CASSLDGQGLAYEQYF. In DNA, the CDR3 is TGCGCCAGCAGCTTGGATGGGCAGGGTCTTGCCTACGAGCAGTACTTC.

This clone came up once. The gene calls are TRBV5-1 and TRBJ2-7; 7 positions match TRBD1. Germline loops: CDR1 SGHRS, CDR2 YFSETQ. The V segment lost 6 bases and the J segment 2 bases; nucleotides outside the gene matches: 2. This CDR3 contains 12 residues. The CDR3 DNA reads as TGCGCCAGCAAAGACAGGGCCTACGAGCAGTACTTC. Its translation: CASKDRAYEQYF.

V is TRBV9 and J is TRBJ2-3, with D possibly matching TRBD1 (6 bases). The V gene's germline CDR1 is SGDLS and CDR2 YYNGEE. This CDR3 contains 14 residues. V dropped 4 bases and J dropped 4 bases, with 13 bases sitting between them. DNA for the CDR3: TGTGCCAGCAGCTTACAGGGTTGGGCAGATACGCAGTATTTT. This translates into CASSLQGWADTQYF.

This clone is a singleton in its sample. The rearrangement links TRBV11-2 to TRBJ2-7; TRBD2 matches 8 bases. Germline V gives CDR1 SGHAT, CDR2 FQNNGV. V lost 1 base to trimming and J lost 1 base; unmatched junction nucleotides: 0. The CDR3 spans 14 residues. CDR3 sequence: CASSLAGGSYEQYF. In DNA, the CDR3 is TGTGCCAGCAGCTTAGCGGGAGGGTCCTACGAGCAGTACTTC.

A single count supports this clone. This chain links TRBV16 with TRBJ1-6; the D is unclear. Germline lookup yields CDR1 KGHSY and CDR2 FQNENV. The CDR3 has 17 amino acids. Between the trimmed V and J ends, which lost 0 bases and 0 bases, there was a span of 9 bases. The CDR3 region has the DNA TGTGCCAGCAGCCAATCGATGGTGAGCTCCTATAATTCACCCCTCCACTTT. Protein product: CASSQSMVSSYNSPLHF.

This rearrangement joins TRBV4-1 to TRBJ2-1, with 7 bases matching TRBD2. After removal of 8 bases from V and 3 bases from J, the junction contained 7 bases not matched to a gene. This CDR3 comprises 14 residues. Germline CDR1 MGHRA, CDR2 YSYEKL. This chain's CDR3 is CASGGTIDYNEQFF. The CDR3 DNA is TGCGCCAGCGGCGGGACTATCGACTACAATGAGCAGTTCTTC.

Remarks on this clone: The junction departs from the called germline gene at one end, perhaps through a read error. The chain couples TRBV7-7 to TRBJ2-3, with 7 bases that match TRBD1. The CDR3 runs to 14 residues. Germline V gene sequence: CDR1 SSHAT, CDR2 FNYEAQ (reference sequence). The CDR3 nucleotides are TGTGCTAGCAGCCTGGACAGGACCACAGATACGCAGTATTTT. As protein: CASSLDRTTDTQYF.

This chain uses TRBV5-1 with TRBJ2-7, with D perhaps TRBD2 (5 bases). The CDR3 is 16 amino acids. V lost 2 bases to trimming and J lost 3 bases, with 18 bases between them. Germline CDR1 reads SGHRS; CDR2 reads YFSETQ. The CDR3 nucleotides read TGCGCCAGCAGCTTTGGCCCCCCCGGGGAGAACTACGAGCAGTACTTC. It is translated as CASSFGPPGENYEQYF. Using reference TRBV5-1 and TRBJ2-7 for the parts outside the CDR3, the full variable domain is KAGVTQTPRYLIKTRGQQVTLSCSPISGHRSVSWYQQTPGQGLQFLFEYFSETQRNKGNFPGRFSGRQFSNSRSEMNVSTLELGDSALYLCASSFGPPGENYEQYFGPGTRLTVT.

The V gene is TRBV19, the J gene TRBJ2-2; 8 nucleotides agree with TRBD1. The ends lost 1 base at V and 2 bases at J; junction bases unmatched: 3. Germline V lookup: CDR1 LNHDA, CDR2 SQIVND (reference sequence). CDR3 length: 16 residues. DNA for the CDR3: TGTGCCAGTAGTATAGCCGGGACAGGAAACACCGGGGAGCTGTTTTTT. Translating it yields CASSIAGTGNTGELFF.

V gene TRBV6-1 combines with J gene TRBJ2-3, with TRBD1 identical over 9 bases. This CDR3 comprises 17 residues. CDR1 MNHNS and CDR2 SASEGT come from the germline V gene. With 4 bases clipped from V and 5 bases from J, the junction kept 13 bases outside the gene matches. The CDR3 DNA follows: TGTGCCAGCAGTGCAGTTTCCGGGACAGGGAGTAGAGATACGCAGTATTTT. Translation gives CASSAVSGTGSRDTQYF.

CDR3 loop: CATLGARDTGELFF. In nucleotides, the CDR3 is TGTGCCACCCTAGGGGCCCGGGACACCGGGGAGCTGTTTTTT. The J gene is TRBJ2-2, the V gene TRBV28; D is perhaps TRBD1 (5 bases). V was shortened by 10 bases and J by 3 bases, with 15 bases between the two germline ends. The germline CDR1 and CDR2 sequences are MDHEN and SYDVKM. This CDR3 contains 14 residues.

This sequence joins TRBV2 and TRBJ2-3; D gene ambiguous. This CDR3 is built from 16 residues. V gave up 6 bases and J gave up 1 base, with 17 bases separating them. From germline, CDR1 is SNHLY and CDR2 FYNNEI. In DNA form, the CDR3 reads TGTGCCAGCAGAGTAGGAGTGGAACCCCGCACAGATACGCAGTATTTT. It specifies CASRVGVEPRTDTQYF.

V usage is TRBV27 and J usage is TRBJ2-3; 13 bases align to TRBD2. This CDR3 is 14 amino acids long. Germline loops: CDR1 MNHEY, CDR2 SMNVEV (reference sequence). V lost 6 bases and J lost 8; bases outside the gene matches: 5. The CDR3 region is CASRGLAGVGTQYF. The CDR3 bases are TGTGCCAGCAGAGGACTAGCGGGAGTGGGTACGCAGTATTTT.

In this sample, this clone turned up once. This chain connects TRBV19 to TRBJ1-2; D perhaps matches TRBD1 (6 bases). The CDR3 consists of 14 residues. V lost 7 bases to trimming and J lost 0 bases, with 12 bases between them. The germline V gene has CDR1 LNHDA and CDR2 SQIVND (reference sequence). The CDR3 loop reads CASTHRDANYGYTF. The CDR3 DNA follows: TGTGCCAGTACCCACAGGGACGCTAACTATGGCTACACCTTC. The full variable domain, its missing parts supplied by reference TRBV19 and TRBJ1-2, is DGGITQSPKYLFRKEGQNVTLSCEQNLNHDAMYWYRQDPGQGLRLIYYSQIVNDFQKGDIAEGYSVSREKKESFPLTVTSAQKNPTAFYLCASTHRDANYGYTFGSGTRLTVV.

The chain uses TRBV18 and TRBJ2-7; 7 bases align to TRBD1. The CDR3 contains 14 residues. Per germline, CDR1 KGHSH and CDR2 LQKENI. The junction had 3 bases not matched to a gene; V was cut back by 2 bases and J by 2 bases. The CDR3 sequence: CASSPSTGPYEQYF. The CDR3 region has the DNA TGTGCCAGCTCACCATCGACAGGGCCCTACGAGCAGTACTTC.

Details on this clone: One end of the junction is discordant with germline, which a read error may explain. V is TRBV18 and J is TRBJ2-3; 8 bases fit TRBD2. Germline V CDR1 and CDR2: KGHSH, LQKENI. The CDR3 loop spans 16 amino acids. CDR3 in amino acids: CASSPRSRGGTDTQYF. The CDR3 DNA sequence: TGTGCCAGCTCTCCACGATCGCGGGGGGGCACAGATACGCAGTATTTT.

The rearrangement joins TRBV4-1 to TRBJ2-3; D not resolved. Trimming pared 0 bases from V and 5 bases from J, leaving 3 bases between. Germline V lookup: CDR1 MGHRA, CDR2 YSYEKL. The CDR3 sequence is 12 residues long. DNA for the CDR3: TGCGCCAGCAGCCAAGAAGGAGATACGCAGTATTTT. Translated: CASSQEGDTQYF.

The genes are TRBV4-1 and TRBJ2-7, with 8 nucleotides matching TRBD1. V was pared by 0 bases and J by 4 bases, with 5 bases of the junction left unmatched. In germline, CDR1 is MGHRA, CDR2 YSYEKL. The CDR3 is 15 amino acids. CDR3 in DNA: TGCGCCAGCAGCCAAGAAATGACAGGGGAGTACGAGCAGTACTTC. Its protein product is CASSQEMTGEYEQYF.